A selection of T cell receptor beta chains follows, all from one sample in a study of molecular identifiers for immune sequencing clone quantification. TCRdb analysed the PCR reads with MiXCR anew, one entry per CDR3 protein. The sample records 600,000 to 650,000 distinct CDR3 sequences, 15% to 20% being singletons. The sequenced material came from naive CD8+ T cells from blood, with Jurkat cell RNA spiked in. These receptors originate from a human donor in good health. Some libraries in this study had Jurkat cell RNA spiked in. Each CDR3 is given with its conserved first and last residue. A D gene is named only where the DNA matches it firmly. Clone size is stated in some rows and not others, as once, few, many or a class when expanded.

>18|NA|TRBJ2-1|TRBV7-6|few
CASSLDAGGRDLYNEQFF
TGTGCCAGCAGCTTAGATGCCGGCGGCAGGGACCTATACAATGAGCAGTTCTTC
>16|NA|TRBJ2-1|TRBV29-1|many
CSVEDRYLGGGGEQFF
TGCAGCGTTGAAGATCGTTACCTGGGGGGCGGAGGTGAGCAGTTCTTC
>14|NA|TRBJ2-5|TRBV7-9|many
CASSLISDQETQYF
TGTGCCAGCAGCTTAATTTCGGACCAAGAGACCCAGTACTTC
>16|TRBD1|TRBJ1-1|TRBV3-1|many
CASSPKRPGGVTEAFF
TGTGCCAGCAGCCCCAAGAGGCCAGGGGGAGTCACTGAAGCTTTCTTT
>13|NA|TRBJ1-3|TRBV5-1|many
CASSADNGDTIYF
TGCGCCAGCAGCGCGGACAACGGGGACACCATATATTTT
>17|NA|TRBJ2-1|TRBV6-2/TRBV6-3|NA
CAGSYPSTLEVGYEQFF
TGTGCCGGCAGTTACCCATCAACGCTCGAAGTTGGGTATGAGCAGTTCTTC
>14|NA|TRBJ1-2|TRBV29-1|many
CSVEDPERDYGYTF
TGCAGCGTTGAAGATCCAGAGAGGGACTATGGCTACACCTTC
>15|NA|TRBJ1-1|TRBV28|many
CASSSIRASNTEAFF
TGTGCCAGCAGTTCGATCAGGGCCTCGAACACTGAAGCTTTCTTT
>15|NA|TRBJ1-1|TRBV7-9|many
CASSPGTSLLIGAFF
TGTGCCAGCAGCCCCGGGACTTCACTACTTATAGGAGCTTTCTTT
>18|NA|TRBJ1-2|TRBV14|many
CASSHPRGEAEANYGYTF
TGTGCCAGCAGCCACCCTCGTGGAGAGGCCGAAGCTAACTATGGCTACACCTTC
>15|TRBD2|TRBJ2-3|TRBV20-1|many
CSAEGGGRNTDTQYF
TGCAGTGCTGAGGGCGGGGGAAGAAATACAGATACGCAGTATTTT
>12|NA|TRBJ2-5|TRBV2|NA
CASRTSPETQYF
TGTGCCAGCAGAACCTCCCCAGAGACCCAGTACTTC
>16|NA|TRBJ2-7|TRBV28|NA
CASSILDINYSYEQYF
NA
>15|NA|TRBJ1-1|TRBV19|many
CASSPSGSPDTEAFF
TGTGCCAGTAGTCCCTCAGGTTCCCCGGACACTGAAGCTTTCTTT
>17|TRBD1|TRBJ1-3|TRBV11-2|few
CASSLTGGIGSGNTIYF
TGTGCCAGCAGCTTAACAGGGGGCATCGGTTCTGGAAACACCATATATTTT
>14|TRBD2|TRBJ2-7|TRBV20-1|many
CSASTGTTLGEQYF
TGCAGTGCTAGCACCGGGACTACGCTAGGCGAGCAGTACTTC
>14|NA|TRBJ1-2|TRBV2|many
CASVKGASGYGYTF
TGTGCCAGCGTGAAGGGTGCGTCTGGCTATGGCTACACCTTC
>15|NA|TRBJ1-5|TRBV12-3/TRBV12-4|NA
CAGTEGRTSNQPQHF
TGTGCCGGCACCGAGGGACGGACTAGCAATCAGCCCCAGCATTTT
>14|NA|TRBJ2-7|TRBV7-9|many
CASSLAFGGYEQYF
TGTGCCAGCAGCTTAGCATTCGGGGGCTACGAGCAGTACTTC
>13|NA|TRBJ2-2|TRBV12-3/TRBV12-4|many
CASSGLGIGELFF
TGTGCCAGCAGCGGTCTAGGGATCGGGGAGCTGTTTTTT
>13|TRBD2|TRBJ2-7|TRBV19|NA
CASSPGGKYEQYF
TGTGCCAGTAGTCCCGGGGGGAAATACGAGCAGTACTTC
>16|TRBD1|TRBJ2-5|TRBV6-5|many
CASSYSLGQGAETQYF
TGTGCCAGCAGTTACTCGCTAGGACAGGGAGCGGAGACCCAGTACTTC
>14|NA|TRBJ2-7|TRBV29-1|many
CSVEDDTNSYEQYF
TGCAGCGTTGAAGACGACACGAACTCCTACGAGCAGTACTTC
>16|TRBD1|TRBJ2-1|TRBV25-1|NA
CASSGDRGVSYNEQFF
TGTGCCAGCAGCGGGGACAGGGGGGTTTCCTACAATGAGCAGTTCTTC
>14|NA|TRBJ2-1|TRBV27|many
CASSLPPPYNEQFF
TGTGCCAGCAGTTTACCCCCTCCATACAATGAGCAGTTCTTC
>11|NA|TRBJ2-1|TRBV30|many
CAWSVVDEQFF
TGTGCCTGGAGTGTGGTCGATGAGCAGTTCTTC
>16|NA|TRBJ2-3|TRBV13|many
CASSPETGASTDTQYF
TGTGCCAGCAGCCCCGAGACGGGCGCTAGCACAGATACGCAGTATTTT
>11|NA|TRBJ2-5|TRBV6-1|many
CASSEEETQYF
TGTGCCAGCAGCGAAGAAGAGACCCAGTACTTC
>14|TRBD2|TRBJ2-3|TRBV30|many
CARSSSGPTDTQYF
TGTGCCCGGAGCTCTAGCGGCCCAACAGATACGCAGTATTTT